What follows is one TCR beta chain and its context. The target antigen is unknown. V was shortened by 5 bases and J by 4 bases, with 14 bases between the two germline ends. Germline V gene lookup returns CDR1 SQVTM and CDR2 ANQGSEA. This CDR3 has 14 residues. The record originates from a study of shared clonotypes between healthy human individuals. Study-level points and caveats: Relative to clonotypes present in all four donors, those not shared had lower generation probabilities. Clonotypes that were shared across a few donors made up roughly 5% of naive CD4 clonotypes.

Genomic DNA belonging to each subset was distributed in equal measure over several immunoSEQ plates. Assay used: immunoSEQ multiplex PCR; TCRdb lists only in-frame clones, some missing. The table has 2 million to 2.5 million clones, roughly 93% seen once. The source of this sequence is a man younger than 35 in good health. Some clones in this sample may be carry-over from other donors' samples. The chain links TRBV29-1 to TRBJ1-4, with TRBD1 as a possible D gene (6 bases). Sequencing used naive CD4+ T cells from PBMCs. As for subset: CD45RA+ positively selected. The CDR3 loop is CSVWGTPDNEKLFF. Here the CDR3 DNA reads TGCAGCGTTTGGGGGACACCGGATAATGAAAAACTGTTTTTT.